Given below is one T cell receptor (beta chain) in context. Its antigen is unidentified. This specimen comes from a study of cytomegalovirus exposure and HLA in healthy donors. Study-wide background: An analysis done earlier identified around 100 million unique TCR beta sequences from approximately 180 million T cells.

Whole-study results and caveats: With later analysis, a missense DCLRE1C variant became linked to TCR beta V- and J-gene trimming. Indistinguishable V segments, including TRBV6-2 and TRBV6-3, were excluded.

CDR3 size: 15 residues. Germline trimming cut 4 bases from V and 4 bases from J; bases unmatched to any gene: 6. CDR1 and CDR2 (germline): SGHDT, YYEEEE. The PCR used 60 Vbeta and 13 Jbeta primers. Sequencing used immunoSEQ multiplex PCR; TCRdb keeps in-frame clones, though not all of them. The table has 95,000 to 100,000 clones, under 85% seen once; the top ten hold about 4%. The clonotype originates from a man between 40 and 49 years old in good health and CMV-seronegative. The rearrangement uses TRBV5-6 and TRBJ1-3; 9 nucleotides match TRBD1. Sequenced material: PBMCs. This CDR3 is CASSQTGGYGNTIYF. Here the CDR3 DNA reads TGTGCCAGCAGCCAGACAGGGGGATACGGAAACACCATATATTTT.